This TCR beta chain was profiled in a study of prognosis after radiotherapy for stage I lung cancer. Whole-study findings and limits: In patients receiving stereotactic body radiation therapy, unique TCR clone counts fell afterward, median roughly 10,000 versus 7,000.

Genomic DNA served as the source from which two-round multiplex PCR generated TCR beta CDR3 amplicons. Gene-specific primers for each TRBV and TRBJ gene drove first-round PCR. TCRdb analysed the multiplex PCR reads with MiXCR anew, one entry per CDR3 protein. The sample includes some 15,000 distinct CDR3 sequences, 43% of them seen just once. This clonotype has ten or more counts. As yet, its antigen is unknown. Deletions cut 2 bases from V and 6 bases from J, with 13 bases between. This CDR3 has 15 residues. Per the germline V gene, CDR1 is MNHEY and CDR2 is SVGAGI. This clonotype was obtained from a donor older than 45 with non-small cell lung cancer. The rearrangement uses TRBV6-5 and TRBJ1-4, with TRBD1 as a possible D gene (5 bases). The sequences come from PBMCs, collected before or after stereotactic body radiation therapy (not recorded which). CDR3 nucleotides: TGTGCCAGCAGTTACGGGACCAAGGCTGATGAAAAACTGTTTTTT. This sequence encodes CASSYGTKADEKLFF.